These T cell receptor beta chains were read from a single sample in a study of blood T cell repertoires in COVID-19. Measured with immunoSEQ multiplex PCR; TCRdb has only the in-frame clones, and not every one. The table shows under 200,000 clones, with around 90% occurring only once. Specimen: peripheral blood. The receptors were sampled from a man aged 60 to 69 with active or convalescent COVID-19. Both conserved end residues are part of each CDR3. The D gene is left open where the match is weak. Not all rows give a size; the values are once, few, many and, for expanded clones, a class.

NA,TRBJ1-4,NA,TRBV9,TGTGCCAGCAGCTCAAGTGGGGGGTCCCTGGAAAAACTGTTTTTT,CASSSSGGSLEKLFF
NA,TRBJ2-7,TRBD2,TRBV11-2,TGTGCCAGCAGCTCCATAGCGGGGGTAGGCGAGCAGTACTTC,CASSSIAGVGEQYF
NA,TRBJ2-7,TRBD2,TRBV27,TGTGCCAGCAGTTTATGGCTAGCGGGGGGGCAAGGCGGTAGGGAGCAGTACTTC,CASSLWLAGGQGGREQYF
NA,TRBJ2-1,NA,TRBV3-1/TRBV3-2,TGTGCCAGCAGCCAGTCTATCTATGAGCAGTTCTTC,CASSQSIYEQFF
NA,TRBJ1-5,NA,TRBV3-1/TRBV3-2,TGTGCCAGCAGCCAAGATGGTGTACACAATCAGCCCCAGCATTTT,CASSQDGVHNQPQHF
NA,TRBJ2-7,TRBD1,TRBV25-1,TGTGCCAGCACCCTTCAGACGACAGGGGGCTACGAGCAGTACTTC,CASTLQTTGGYEQYF
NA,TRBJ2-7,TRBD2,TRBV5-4,TGTGCCAGCAGCTTCTCTAGCGGGGGGAGCTACGAGCAGTACTTC,CASSFSSGGSYEQYF
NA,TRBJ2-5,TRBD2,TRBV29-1,TGCAGCGTTGGGGGACTAGCGGGGGGACCTCAAGAGACCCAGTACTTC,CSVGGLAGGPQETQYF
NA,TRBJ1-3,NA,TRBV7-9,TGTGCCAGCAGCCCCCCGCAGGGTCTAGGAAACACCATATATTTT,CASSPPQGLGNTIYF
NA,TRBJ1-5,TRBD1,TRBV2,TGTGCCAGCAGGGACAGGGGTAGCAATCAGCCCCAGCATTTT,CASRDRGSNQPQHF
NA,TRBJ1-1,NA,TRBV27,TGTGCCAGCAGTTTACAGGACATGAACACTGAAGCTTTCTTT,CASSLQDMNTEAFF
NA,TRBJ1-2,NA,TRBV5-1,TGCGCCAGCAGCTTGGGTATACGACTTAACTATGGCTACACCTTC,CASSLGIRLNYGYTF
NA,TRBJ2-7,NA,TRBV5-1,TGCGCCAGCAGCCCGGAGGCAGGGGGGACCTACGAGCAGTACTTC,CASSPEAGGTYEQYF
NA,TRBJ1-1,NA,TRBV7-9,TGTGCCAGCAGCCCGAGAAACAGGAACACTGAAGCTTTCTTT,CASSPRNRNTEAFF
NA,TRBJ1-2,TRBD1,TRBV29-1,TGCAGCGTTGAGGGTGGGCAGGGGGCTTTCGATGGCTACACCTTC,CSVEGGQGAFDGYTF
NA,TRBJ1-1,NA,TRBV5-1,TGCGCCAGCAGCTTGGGTTATGACGTGACAGTGAACACTGAAGCTTTCTTT,CASSLGYDVTVNTEAFF
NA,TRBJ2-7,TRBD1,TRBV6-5,TGTGCCATCTCCCGTCAGGGGGCCGACGAGCAGTACTTC,CAISRQGADEQYF
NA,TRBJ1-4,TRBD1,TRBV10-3,TGTGCCATCAGTGGGGGACAGGGGGGTAATGAAAAACTGTTTTTT,CAISGGQGGNEKLFF
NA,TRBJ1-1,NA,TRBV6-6,TGTGCCAGCAGCCGGGGTTGGACTGAAGCTTTCTTT,CASSRGWTEAFF
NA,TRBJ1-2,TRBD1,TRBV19,TGTGCCAGTAGTCGAAGGGGGACAGGGGGGAGTTACACCTTC,CASSRRGTGGSYTF
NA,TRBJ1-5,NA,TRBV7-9,TGTGCCAGCAGCTTAGGCGGCAATAATCAGCCCCAGCATTTT,CASSLGGNNQPQHF
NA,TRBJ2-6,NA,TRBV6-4,TGTGCCAGCAGCAGGCACTCTGGGGCCAACGTCCTGACTTTC,CASSRHSGANVLTF
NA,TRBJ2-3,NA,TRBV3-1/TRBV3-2,TGTGCCAGCAGCCAATCGCTCAGTGTGAAGCAGTATTTT,CASSQSLSVKQYF
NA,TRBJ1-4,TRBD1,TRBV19,TGTGCCAGTAGCTCACAGGGGGCAGGAGAAAAACTGTTTTTT,CASSSQGAGEKLFF
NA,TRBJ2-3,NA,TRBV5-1,TGCGCCAGCAGCTTGGCCGGGGACTCCCTGGATACGCAGTATTTT,CASSLAGDSLDTQYF
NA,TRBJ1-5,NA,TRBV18,TGTGCCAGCTCACAAGGACAGTTTTTGGGACAGCCCCAGCATTTT,CASSQGQFLGQPQHF
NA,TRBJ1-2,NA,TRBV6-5,TGTGCCAGCAGTTCCCCTACAGGGATAAGCGGCTACACCTTC,CASSSPTGISGYTF
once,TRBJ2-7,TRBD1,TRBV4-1,TGCGCCAGCAGCCGATACAGGGGGCAAGGGTACGAGCAGTACTTC,CASSRYRGQGYEQYF
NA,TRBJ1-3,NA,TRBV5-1,TGCGCCAGCAGGATAGCTGAGGGAAACACCATATATTTT,CASRIAEGNTIYF
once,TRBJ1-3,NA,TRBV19,TGTGCCAGTAGTATGGAGGGGACTGGAAACACCATATATTTT,CASSMEGTGNTIYF